Below are 26 T cell receptor beta chains sequenced from a single sample in a study of blood T cell repertoires in COVID-19. Assay: immunoSEQ multiplex PCR; the TCRdb copy retains only in-frame clones and omits some. The table has some 290,000 clones, around 78% seen once. Material for sequencing was peripheral blood. These receptors were collected from a man aged 60-69 years who had recovered from COVID-19.

The chain employs TRBV6-1 and TRBJ2-3; 8 nucleotides line up with TRBD2. Per germline, CDR1 MNHNS and CDR2 SASEGT. The V gene end was trimmed by 4 bases and the J gene end by 0 bases; junction bases not matched to a gene: 12. The CDR3 is 18 amino acids. The DNA of the CDR3 is TGTGCCAGCAGTGTTGGTTCCCTCGGGAGGGTTAGCACAGATACGCAGTATTTT. Its protein is CASSVGSLGRVSTDTQYF.

As DNA, the CDR3 is TGTGCCAGCAGCCAAGATCTAGCGCAAAATGAGCAGTTCTTC. Protein product: CASSQDLAQNEQFF. The chain carries TRBV14 and TRBJ2-1; D possibly corresponds to TRBD2 (6 bases). CDR3 length equals 14 residues. Germline lookup yields CDR1 SGHDN and CDR2 FVKESK. Trimming removed 0 bases from V and 7 bases from J, with 10 bases in between.

The sample holds a few counts of this clone. The chain recombines TRBV27 with TRBJ2-2; TRBD1 might be the D (6 bases). CDR1 and CDR2 from the germline V gene are MNHEY and SMNVEV (reference sequence). V gave up 6 bases and J gave up 6 bases, with 11 bases separating them. The CDR3 runs to 13 residues. The DNA for the CDR3 is TGTGCCAGCAGAAAACAGGGCCCCGGGGAGCTGTTTTTT. It encodes CASRKQGPGELFF.

This clone was counted once. The V and J genes are TRBV6-1 and TRBJ2-3, with D possibly matching TRBD1 (6 bases). The V end lost 0 bases, the J end lost 0 bases, and 13 bases lay between the germline ends. The CDR3 loop spans 17 amino acids. Germline CDR1 reads MNHNS; CDR2 reads SASEGT. The CDR3 nucleotides are TGTGCCAGCAGTGAAGCGGGGGCCCTATATAGCACAGATACGCAGTATTTT. It codes for CASSEAGALYSTDTQYF.

This clone has only one observation. J is TRBJ1-5 and V is TRBV19, with a possible D match to TRBD1 (5 bases). Per germline, CDR1 LNHDA and CDR2 SQIVND (reference sequence). V shed 4 bases and J shed 2 bases, with 12 bases lying between them. CDR3 length equals 15 residues. This CDR3 reads CASSTWTSRNQPQHF. CDR3 bases: TGTGCCAGTAGTACTTGGACATCCCGCAATCAGCCCCAGCATTTT. The full variable domain, its missing parts supplied by reference TRBV19 and TRBJ1-5, is DGGITQSPKYLFRKEGQNVTLSCEQNLNHDAMYWYRQDPGQGLRLIYYSQIVNDFQKGDIAEGYSVSREKKESFPLTVTSAQKNPTAFYLCASSTWTSRNQPQHFGDGTRLSIL.

The chain recombines TRBV7-7 with TRBJ2-1; 11 bases are shared with TRBD2. Germline V lookup: CDR1 SSHAT, CDR2 FNYEAQ (reference sequence). CDR3 size: 15 residues. J was trimmed by 10 bases and V by 1 base; bases with no gene match: 6. The CDR3 loop reads CASSLGLAGLEEQFF. CDR3 coding DNA: TGTGCCAGCAGCTTAGGACTAGCGGGATTGGAGGAGCAGTTCTTC.

The rearrangement uses TRBV19 and TRBJ1-1; possibly TRBD1 for D (5 bases). Germline values: CDR1 LNHDA, CDR2 SQIVND (reference sequence). The CDR3 is 16 residues long. V dropped 7 bases and J dropped 0 bases, with 18 bases sitting between them. CDR3 protein: CASTQRGGGMNTEAFF. The CDR3 DNA is TGTGCCAGTACGCAGCGGGGGGGAGGGATGAACACTGAAGCTTTCTTT.

CDR3 in DNA: TGTGCCAGCAGTTACTCAAGCGGGGGCCCCTACGAGCAGTACTTC. Translating gives CASSYSSGGPYEQYF. V gene TRBV6-5 combines with J gene TRBJ2-7, with 8 bases lining up with TRBD2. The trim removed 0 bases at V and 2 bases at J, leaving 3 bases unmatched. Germline CDR1 is MNHEY and CDR2 is SVGAGI. This CDR3 is built from 15 residues.

The chain recombines TRBV5-1 with TRBJ2-5; TRBD1 matches 10 bases. Losses at the gene ends were 4 bases for V and 4 bases for J; bases not matched to a gene: 10. The CDR3 loop spans 16 amino acids. Germline assignment: CDR1 SGHRS and CDR2 YFSETQ. The CDR3 sequence: CASSPRGQGLGETQYF. The CDR3 DNA follows: TGCGCCAGCAGCCCCAGGGGACAGGGGCTAGGAGAGACCCAGTACTTC.

The chain uses TRBV7-9 and TRBJ1-4, with 10 nucleotides matching TRBD1. The CDR3 sequence is 15 residues long. Germline CDR1 is SEHNR and CDR2 is FQNEAQ (reference sequence). The V and J ends lost 4 bases and 8 bases, in that order; junction bases with no gene match: 7. The CDR3 region has the DNA TGTGCCAGCAGCTCGGGACAGGGGCGTCAAGAAAAACTGTTTTTT. As protein: CASSSGQGRQEKLFF.

The chain has TRBV4-1 and TRBJ1-1; maybe TRBD1 (6 bases). Per the germline V gene, CDR1 is MGHRA and CDR2 is YSYEKL. The CDR3 has 12 residues. V dropped 7 bases and J dropped 5 bases, with 11 bases sitting between them. CDR3 sequence reads: CASKGELTEAFF. For the CDR3, the DNA is TGCGCCAGCAAGGGGGAACTTACTGAAGCTTTCTTT.

The V call is TRBV6-5, the J call TRBJ1-4; D call uncertain. Germline CDR1 reads MNHEY; CDR2 reads SVGAGI. The CDR3 totals 16 residues. The V and J ends lost 4 bases and 0 bases respectively, with 12 bases between them. CDR3 in amino acids: CASSWNSHSTNEKLFF. The CDR3 DNA sequence: TGTGCCAGCAGTTGGAACAGCCATTCAACTAATGAAAAACTGTTTTTT.

The chain uses TRBV6-6 and TRBJ1-3, with 8 bases that match TRBD1. V was pared by 5 bases and J by 1 base, with 4 bases of the junction left unmatched. Germline CDR1 is MNHNY and CDR2 is SVGAGI (reference sequence). This CDR3 is built from 15 residues. The CDR3 here is CASSLTGGSGNTIYF. Here the CDR3 DNA reads TGTGCCAGCAGTCTCACAGGGGGATCTGGAAACACCATATATTTT.

This clone was detected once. Other DNA sequences within the sample encode an identical CDR3. The chain has TRBV5-1 and TRBJ2-1; D perhaps matches TRBD2 (7 bases). Trimming stripped 0 bases from V and 4 bases from J, with 14 bases between. This CDR3 has 16 amino acids. The V gene's germline CDR1 is SGHRS and CDR2 YFSETQ. The CDR3 is CASSLVGGQGYNEQFF. CDR3 nucleotide sequence: TGCGCCAGCAGCTTGGTGGGGGGGCAAGGGTACAATGAGCAGTTCTTC.

CDR3 in DNA: TGTGCCAGCAGCCGTAACCCGGGACAGGTCCCCTACGAGCAGTACTTC. The encoded protein is CASSRNPGQVPYEQYF. This chain joins TRBV7-2 and TRBJ2-7; 8 bases fit TRBD1. The CDR3 is 16 amino acids. Germline CDR1 SGHTA, CDR2 FQGNSA. V dropped 5 bases and J dropped 2; count of bases not matched to a gene: 11.

The chain combines TRBV19 with TRBJ1-5; 9 bases align to TRBD1. This CDR3 region has 16 residues. The J segment lost 3 bases and the V segment lost 1 base, leaving 4 bases of the junction unmatched. Per the germline V gene, CDR1 is LNHDA and CDR2 is SQIVND (reference sequence). CDR3 in amino acids: CASSIGGQGVNQPQHF. Written as DNA, the CDR3 is TGTGCCAGTAGTATAGGGGGACAGGGAGTCAATCAGCCCCAGCATTTT.

This rearrangement joins TRBV2 to TRBJ2-2; 10 bases are a match to TRBD1. Germline CDR1 reads SNHLY; CDR2 reads FYNNEI. CDR3 length: 15 amino acids. Unmatched junction bases numbered 1, after V lost 2 bases and J lost 4 bases. The DNA for the CDR3 is TGTGCCAGCAGTGAAAGGACAGGGGGCACCGGGGAGCTGTTTTTT. Its protein is CASSERTGGTGELFF.

This clone was observed once. The gene calls are TRBV6-5 and TRBJ1-6, with 10 bases matching TRBD1. J gave up 9 bases and V 4 bases, and 3 bases lay outside the gene matches. Germline assignment: CDR1 MNHEY and CDR2 SVGAGI. The CDR3 has 14 amino acids. The CDR3 is CASSSRDRGSPLHF. In DNA, the CDR3 is TGTGCCAGCAGTTCCCGGGACAGGGGTTCACCCCTCCACTTT.

On this clone itself: Other DNA sequences of this sample code for an identical CDR3. The chain's CDR3 is CASSVAGGRTDTQYF. The CDR3 DNA reads as TGTGCCAGCAGTGTAGCGGGGGGGCGCACAGATACGCAGTATTTT. The chain employs TRBV2 and TRBJ2-3; 11 nucleotides match TRBD2. The CDR3 sequence is 15 residues long. Germline trimming cut 4 bases from V and 1 base from J; bases unmatched to any gene: 1. Per germline, CDR1 SNHLY and CDR2 FYNNEI. The full variable domain, its missing parts supplied by reference TRBV2 and TRBJ2-3, is EPEVTQTPSHQVTQMGQEVILRCVPISNHLYFYWYRQILGQKVEFLVSFYNNEISEKSEIFDDQFSVERPDGSNFTLKIRSTKLEDSAMYFCASSVAGGRTDTQYFGPGTRLTVL.

The rearrangement joins TRBV5-6 to TRBJ1-1; no clear D. The CDR3 sequence is 13 residues long. CDR1 SGHDT and CDR2 YYEEEE come from the germline V gene. The ends were cut back, 1 base at V and 1 base at J, with 5 bases in the middle. The CDR3 bases are TGTGCCAGCAGCTTGCGACAGAACACTGAAGCTTTCTTT. Protein sequence: CASSLRQNTEAFF.

The count of this clone is one. The chain has TRBV29-1 and TRBJ2-3; 7 nucleotides align to TRBD1. Germline CDR1 SQVTM, CDR2 ANQGSEA. This CDR3 has 14 amino acids. CDR3: CASTGFIFSDTQYF. The CDR3 DNA reads as TGCGCCTCGACAGGGTTTATTTTTTCGGATACGCAGTATTTT.

For the CDR3, the DNA is TGTGCCAGCAGCCCAATTTTCGGGACTAGATCCTACGAGCAGTACTTC. This translates into CASSPIFGTRSYEQYF. V and J are TRBV3-1 (or the pseudogene TRBV3-2) and TRBJ2-7, with TRBD2 matching over 8 bases. Per germline, CDR1 LGHDT and CDR2 YNNKEL (reference sequence). The CDR3 extends over 16 amino acids. V dropped 4 bases and J dropped 1; count of bases not matched to a gene: 9.

The chain links TRBV13 to TRBJ2-7; weak D call: TRBD2 (6 bases). Trimming took 5 bases from V and 3 from J, leaving 8 bases between them. CDR1 PRHDT and CDR2 FYEKMQ come from the germline V gene (reference sequence). The CDR3 loop spans 12 amino acids. CDR3 coding DNA: TGTGCCAGCAGCGAGGGAGGCTACGAGCAGTACTTC. Protein: CASSEGGYEQYF.

The V gene is TRBV18, the J gene TRBJ1-2; a possible D gene is TRBD1 (5 bases). The CDR3 is 13 amino acids. Per the germline V gene, CDR1 is KGHSH and CDR2 is LQKENI. V dropped 1 base and J dropped 6 bases, with 9 bases sitting between them. The CDR3 loop is CASSPLRGDGYTF. The CDR3 DNA reads as TGTGCCAGCTCACCACTCCGGGGGGATGGCTACACCTTC.

The chain couples TRBV29-1 to TRBJ2-7, with 7 bases fitting TRBD1. The CDR3 runs 13 residues. With V trimmed by 7 bases and J by 1 base, 7 bases remained unmatched. The V gene's germline CDR1 is SQVTM and CDR2 ANQGSEA. The CDR3 sequence: CSALLGQSYEQYF. The CDR3 coding sequence is TGCAGCGCCCTACTGGGACAGTCCTACGAGCAGTACTTC.

The rearrangement uses TRBV3-1 (or the pseudogene TRBV3-2) and TRBJ2-2; D gene ambiguous. V lost 8 bases, J lost 5 bases, and 9 bases lay in between. The CDR3 totals 12 residues. Per germline, CDR1 LGHDT and CDR2 YNNKEL (reference sequence). CDR3 protein: CASCPNTGELFF. CDR3 sequence (DNA): TGTGCCAGCTGTCCTAATACCGGGGAGCTGTTTTTT.